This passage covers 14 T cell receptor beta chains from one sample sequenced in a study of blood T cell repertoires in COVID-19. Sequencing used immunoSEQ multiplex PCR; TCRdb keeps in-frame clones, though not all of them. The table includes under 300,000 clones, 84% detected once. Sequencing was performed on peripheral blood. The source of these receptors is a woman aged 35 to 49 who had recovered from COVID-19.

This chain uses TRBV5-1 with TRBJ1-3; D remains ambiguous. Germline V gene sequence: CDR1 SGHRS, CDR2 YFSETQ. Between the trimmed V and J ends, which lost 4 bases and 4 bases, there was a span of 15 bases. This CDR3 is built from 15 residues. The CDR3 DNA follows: TGCGCCAGCAGCCGAACTAACCCCCGAGGAAACACCATATATTTT. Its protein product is CASSRTNPRGNTIYF.

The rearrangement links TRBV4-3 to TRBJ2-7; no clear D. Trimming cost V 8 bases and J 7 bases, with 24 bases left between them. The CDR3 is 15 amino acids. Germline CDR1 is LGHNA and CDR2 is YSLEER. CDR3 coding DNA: TGCGCCAGCTCACAGACGGTTGGTGGGTTGTGGGAGCAGTACTTC. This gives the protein CASSQTVGGLWEQYF.

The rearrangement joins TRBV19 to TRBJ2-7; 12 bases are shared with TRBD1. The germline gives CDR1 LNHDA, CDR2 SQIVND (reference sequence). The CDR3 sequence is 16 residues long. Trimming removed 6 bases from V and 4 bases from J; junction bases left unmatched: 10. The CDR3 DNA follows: TGTGCCAGTAGCCGCCGGGGACAGGGGGCGCAGTACGAGCAGTACTTC. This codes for CASSRRGQGAQYEQYF.

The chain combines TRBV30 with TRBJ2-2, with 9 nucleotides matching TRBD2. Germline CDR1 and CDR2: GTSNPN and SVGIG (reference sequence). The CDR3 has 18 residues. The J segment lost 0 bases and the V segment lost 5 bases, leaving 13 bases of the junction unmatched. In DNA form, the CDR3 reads TGTGCCTGGGGGAAATCCGGGACTAGCAGCACGAACACCGGGGAGCTGTTTTTT. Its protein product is CAWGKSGTSSTNTGELFF.

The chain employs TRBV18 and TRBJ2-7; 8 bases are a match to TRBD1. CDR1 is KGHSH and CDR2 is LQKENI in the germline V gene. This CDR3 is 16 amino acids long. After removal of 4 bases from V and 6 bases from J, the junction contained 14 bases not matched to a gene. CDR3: CASSRSTGTGLLEQYF. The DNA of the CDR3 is TGTGCCAGCTCACGGAGTACCGGGACAGGCTTGCTCGAGCAGTACTTC.

CDR3 protein: CASSQDPASHDTQYF. Here the CDR3 DNA reads TGTGCCAGCAGCCAAGATCCGGCTAGTCATGATACGCAGTATTTT. V gene TRBV3-1 (or the pseudogene TRBV3-2) combines with J gene TRBJ2-3; D gene unclear. The V and J ends lost 0 bases and 6 bases respectively, with 13 bases between them. Germline-derived CDR1 and CDR2 are LGHDT and YNNKEL (reference sequence). This CDR3 has 15 residues.

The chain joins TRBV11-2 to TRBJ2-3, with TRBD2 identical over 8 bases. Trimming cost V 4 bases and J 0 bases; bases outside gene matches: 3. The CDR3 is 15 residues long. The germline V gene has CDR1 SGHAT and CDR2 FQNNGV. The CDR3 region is CASSSSGSSTDTQYF. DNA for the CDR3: TGTGCCAGCAGCTCTAGCGGGTCTAGCACAGATACGCAGTATTTT.

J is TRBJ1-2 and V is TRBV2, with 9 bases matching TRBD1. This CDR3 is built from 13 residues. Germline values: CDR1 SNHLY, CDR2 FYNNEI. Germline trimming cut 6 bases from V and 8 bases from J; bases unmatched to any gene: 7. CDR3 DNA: TGTGCCAGCAGGTCACAGGGGGCGGGCGGCTACACCTTC. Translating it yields CASRSQGAGGYTF.

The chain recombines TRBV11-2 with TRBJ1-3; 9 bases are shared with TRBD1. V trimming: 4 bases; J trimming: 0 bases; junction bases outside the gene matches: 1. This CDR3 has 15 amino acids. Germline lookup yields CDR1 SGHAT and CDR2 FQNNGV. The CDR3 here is CASSSTGGSGNTIYF. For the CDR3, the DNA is TGTGCCAGCAGCTCGACAGGGGGCTCTGGAAACACCATATATTTT.

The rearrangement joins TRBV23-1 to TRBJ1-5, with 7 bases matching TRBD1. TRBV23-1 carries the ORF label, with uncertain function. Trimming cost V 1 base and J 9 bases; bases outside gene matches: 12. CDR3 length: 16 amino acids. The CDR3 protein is CASSQCMGQGERPQHF. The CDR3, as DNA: TGCGCCAGCAGTCAATGTATGGGGCAGGGGGAGCGGCCCCAGCATTTT.

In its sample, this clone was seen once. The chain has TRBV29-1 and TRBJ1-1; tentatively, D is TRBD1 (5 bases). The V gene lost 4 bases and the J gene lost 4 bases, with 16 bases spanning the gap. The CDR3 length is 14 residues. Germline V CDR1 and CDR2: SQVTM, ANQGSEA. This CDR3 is CSVVGQVGGTEAFF. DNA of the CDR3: TGCAGCGTTGTAGGACAAGTCGGGGGCACTGAAGCTTTCTTT.

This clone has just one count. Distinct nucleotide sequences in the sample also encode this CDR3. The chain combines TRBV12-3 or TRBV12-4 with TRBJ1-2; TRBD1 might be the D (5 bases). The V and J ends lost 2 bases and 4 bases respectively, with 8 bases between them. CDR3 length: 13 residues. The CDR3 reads CASSLQGGYGYTF. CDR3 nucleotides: TGTGCCAGCAGTTTACAGGGCGGCTATGGCTACACCTTC.

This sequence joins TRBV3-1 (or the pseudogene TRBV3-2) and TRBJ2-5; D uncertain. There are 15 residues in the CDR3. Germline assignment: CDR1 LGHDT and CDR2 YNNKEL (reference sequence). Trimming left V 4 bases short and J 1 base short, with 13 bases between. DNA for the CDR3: TGTGCCAGCAGCCGGGCAGCCTTGTCCCAAGAGACCCAGTACTTC. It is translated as CASSRAALSQETQYF.

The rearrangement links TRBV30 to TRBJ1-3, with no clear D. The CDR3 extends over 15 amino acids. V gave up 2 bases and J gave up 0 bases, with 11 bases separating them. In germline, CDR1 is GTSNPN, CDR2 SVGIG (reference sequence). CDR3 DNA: TGTGCCTGGAGTTGGCGGATGCTCTCTGGAAACACCATATATTTT. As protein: CAWSWRMLSGNTIYF.